This T cell receptor beta chain was sequenced for a study of OX40 agonist ivuxolimab in advanced cancers. Looking at the study overall: At doses from 0.01 to 10 mg/kg, patients were given intravenous ivuxolimab every 2 weeks. Allowance was made for prior anti-PD-1, anti-PD-L1 or anti-CTLA-4 therapy, and roughly 39% had some.

Findings and limits, study-wide: The study found that CD8+ T cells averaged more expanded clones than CD4+. CD4+ and CD8+ T cells in blood underwent clonal expansion by week 6 at 0.1 to 3.0 mg/kg.

As for this clone: No antigen is known for it.

Trimming removed 2 bases from V and 6 bases from J, with 17 bases in between. There are 15 residues in the CDR3. Looked up from germline, CDR1 is SGHRS and CDR2 is YFSETQ. Repertoires were generated with immunoSEQ multiplex PCR, while TCRdb's copy carries only in-frame clones and drops some. The top ten hold about 40% of the sample, which has roughly 38,000 clones, about 86% seen once. This material consisted of CD4+ or CD8+ T cells sorted from blood, taken in a trial of the OX40 agonist ivuxolimab. This clonotype was sampled from an adult with an advanced solid tumor such as melanoma, head and neck, liver or kidney cancer. The J gene is TRBJ1-1, the V gene TRBV5-1; D not certain. The CDR3 DNA follows: TGCGCCAGCAGCTTCTCGCCAGGAGCGGGCGCTGAAGCTTTCTTT. It codes for CASSFSPGAGAEAFF.